The 18 T cell receptor beta chains listed next were all sequenced from one sample in a study of shared clonotypes between healthy human individuals (dated by TCRdb to 2019 to 2021). Libraries were built with the immunoSEQ multiplex PCR assay. Drawn from immuneACCESS, this table holds only the in-frame rearrangements with V and J called that TCRdb kept. Clones are partly lost; checked studies trace under half to an unresolved V gene and leave the rest unexplained. Across this sample there are around 700,000 clones, with around 72% seen only once. The ten most abundant clones make up 1.8% of the sample. Sequenced: memory CD4+ T cells sorted from blood. Explained via the paper, the cell subset or site label denotes: CD45RA-negative fraction. The receptor source for this set is a young woman in good health.

The genes are TRBV27 and TRBJ1-2, with a weak D call TRBD1 (6 bases). Germline CDR1 MNHEY, CDR2 SMNVEV (reference sequence). The germline V and J ends were trimmed by 3 bases and 4 bases, with 15 bases remaining between them. This CDR3 comprises 15 residues. The CDR3, as DNA: TGTGCCAGCAGTTTGGGGGGGCGCGGTTTCTATGGCTACACCTTC. Its translation is CASSLGGRGFYGYTF.

Sample share makes this clone medium-sized. This chain uses TRBV5-6 with TRBJ2-7; 10 bases line up with TRBD2. V trimming: 2 bases; J trimming: 0 bases; junction bases outside the gene matches: 11. The CDR3 length is 18 residues. CDR1 is SGHDT, CDR2 YYEEEE, per germline. DNA of the CDR3: TGTGCCAGCAGCTTACGATCTAGCGGGAGCCCACGCTCCTACGAGCAGTACTTC. The encoded protein is CASSLRSSGSPRSYEQYF.

About this clone itself: Other DNA variants within this sample encode the same CDR3. This chain links TRBV7-2 with TRBJ2-5; the D gene is possibly TRBD2 (5 bases). CDR1 and CDR2 (germline): SGHTA, FQGNSA. Trimming removed 5 bases from V and 2 bases from J, with 9 bases in between. The CDR3 totals 13 residues. The CDR3 DNA reads TGTGCCAGCAGCCTAGGACTGCAAGAGACCCAGTACTTC. It yields the protein CASSLGLQETQYF.

J is TRBJ2-7 and V is TRBV27, with a weak D call TRBD2 (7 bases). The CDR3 extends over 13 amino acids. Trimming took off 4 bases at V and 6 bases at J, with 13 bases between the two ends. Germline CDR1 reads MNHEY; CDR2 reads SMNVEV (reference sequence). The CDR3 region has the DNA TGTGCCAGCAGTTGGTACAGGGAGGGCGAGCAGTACTTC. This gives the protein CASSWYREGEQYF.

The rearrangement uses TRBV9 and TRBJ1-1, with 7 nucleotides matching TRBD1. V trimming: 4 bases; J trimming: 4 bases; junction bases outside the gene matches: 10. CDR1 and CDR2 (germline): SGDLS, YYNGEE. This CDR3 is 15 amino acids long. The CDR3 DNA sequence: TGTGCCAGCAGCCCCAGATCGACAGGGTTCACTGAAGCTTTCTTT. It yields the protein CASSPRSTGFTEAFF.

The chain couples TRBV27 to TRBJ1-1; weak D call: TRBD1 (6 bases). V was pared by 7 bases and J by 0 bases, with 9 bases between. This CDR3 is 13 amino acids long. CDR1 and CDR2 from the germline V gene are MNHEY and SMNVEV (reference sequence). The DNA for the CDR3 is TGTGCCAGCATAGGGGGGGTGAACACTGAAGCTTTCTTT. It translates to CASIGGVNTEAFF.

The V gene is TRBV15, the J gene TRBJ2-7; tentatively, D is TRBD2 (9 bases). The length of the CDR3 is 17 residues. The V gene's germline CDR1 is LNHNV and CDR2 YYDKDF (reference sequence). Trimming took 2 bases from V and 2 from J, leaving 19 bases between them. CDR3 nucleotide sequence: TGTGCCACCAGCAGATCAGGGGGCGCGGGAGGGCCCTACGAGCAGTACTTC. It specifies CATSRSGGAGGPYEQYF.

The chain recombines TRBV4-2 with TRBJ2-1; 8 bases agree with TRBD2. Trimming removed 1 base from V and 2 bases from J; junction bases left unmatched: 19. Germline values: CDR1 LGHNA, CDR2 YNFKEQ. The CDR3 extends over 21 amino acids. CDR3 amino acids: CASSQADFVGLSGRTYNEQFF. Written as DNA, the CDR3 is TGTGCCAGCAGCCAAGCGGATTTCGTAGGTCTAAGCGGGAGAACCTACAATGAGCAGTTCTTC.

The V gene is TRBV9, the J gene TRBJ2-2, with a tentative D call TRBD2 (5 bases). The CDR3 runs to 13 residues. The V gene lost 6 bases and the J gene lost 5 bases, with 11 bases spanning the gap. Germline values: CDR1 SGDLS, CDR2 YYNGEE. The CDR3 DNA sequence: TGTGCCAGCACGCCCCGAGGGACCGGGGAGCTGTTTTTT. It encodes CASTPRGTGELFF.

V is TRBV10-2 and J is TRBJ2-7; the match to TRBD2 covers 9 bases. The J segment lost 9 bases and the V segment lost 0 bases, leaving 12 bases of the junction unmatched. The CDR3 runs to 16 residues. Germline V lookup: CDR1 WSHSY, CDR2 SAAADI. CDR3 DNA: TGCGCCAGCAGTGAGTCGGCCCTAGCGGGGAGGTCCGGGCAGTACTTC. Amino acids: CASSESALAGRSGQYF.

V is TRBV30 and J is TRBJ2-7, with 7 bases fitting TRBD2. The CDR3 runs 12 residues. Germline-derived CDR1 and CDR2 are GTSNPN and SVGIG (reference sequence). Trimming took 1 base from V and 6 from J; bases not matched to a gene: 3. The CDR3 spells CAWSASGGEQYF. The CDR3 DNA is TGTGCCTGGAGTGCCTCGGGGGGCGAGCAGTACTTC.

The rearrangement links TRBV6-1 to TRBJ1-2; 7 bases line up with TRBD1. CDR1 and CDR2 from the germline V gene are MNHNS and SASEGT. This CDR3 contains 11 residues. Germline trimming cut 10 bases from V and 8 bases from J; bases unmatched to any gene: 7. The CDR3 DNA sequence: TGTGCCACCAGACAGGGCAAGGGCTACACCTTC. This encodes CATRQGKGYTF.

This clone was counted only a few times. This CDR3 is also generated by other DNA sequences in the sample. This chain links TRBV5-1 with TRBJ2-6; 8 positions match TRBD1. This CDR3 contains 17 residues. From germline, CDR1 is SGHRS and CDR2 YFSETQ. Germline trimming cut 2 bases from V and 1 base from J; bases unmatched to any gene: 5. The CDR3 DNA follows: TGCGCCAGCAGCTTTCCCGGGACAGGATCTGGGGCCAACGTCCTGACTTTC. This gives the protein CASSFPGTGSGANVLTF.

The gene calls are TRBV6-6 and TRBJ2-3; no definite D call. V was cut by 6 bases and J by 1 base, with 8 bases left in between. Germline V gene sequence: CDR1 MNHNY, CDR2 SVGAGI (reference sequence). The CDR3 is 13 amino acids. This chain's CDR3 is CASSWSGTDTQYF. The CDR3 nucleotides are TGTGCCAGCAGCTGGAGTGGCACAGATACGCAGTATTTT.

Only one count was recorded for this clone. The chain joins TRBV7-9 to TRBJ2-2, with TRBD1 identical over 9 bases. The CDR3 is 15 residues long. The V gene end was trimmed by 4 bases and the J gene end by 1 base; junction bases not matched to a gene: 1. Germline V CDR1 and CDR2: SEHNR, FQNEAQ (reference sequence). This CDR3 reads CASSSGQGNTGELFF. Written as DNA, the CDR3 is TGTGCCAGCAGCTCGGGACAGGGGAACACCGGGGAGCTGTTTTTT.

This clone was detected a few times. The chain couples TRBV2 to TRBJ2-7; TRBD1 agrees at 8 bases. Trimming cost V 7 bases and J 6 bases; bases outside gene matches: 11. The CDR3 runs 14 residues. Germline assignment: CDR1 SNHLY and CDR2 FYNNEI. The CDR3 protein is CASILQGEGGEQYF. The CDR3 nucleotides are TGTGCCAGCATCCTACAGGGGGAAGGCGGCGAGCAGTACTTC. The entire variable domain, with the rest obtained from reference TRBV2 and TRBJ2-7, is as follows: EPEVTQTPSHQVTQMGQEVILRCVPISNHLYFYWYRQILGQKVEFLVSFYNNEISEKSEIFDDQFSVERPDGSNFTLKIRSTKLEDSAMYFCASILQGEGGEQYFGPGTRLTVT.

This clone appeared a few times. The J gene is TRBJ1-1, the V gene TRBV6-1, with D possibly TRBD1 on 6 matching bases. The CDR3 is 14 residues long. Germline V gene sequence: CDR1 MNHNS, CDR2 SASEGT. Trimming took 4 bases from V and 10 from J, leaving 19 bases between them. The CDR3 is CASSVPYRESLAFF. The CDR3 DNA sequence: TGTGCCAGCAGTGTACCATACAGGGAATCGTTAGCTTTCTTT.

CDR3 loop: CASSEMGRTQPQHF. The CDR3 region has the DNA TGTGCCAGCAGCGAGATGGGAAGGACTCAGCCCCAGCATTTT. The rearrangement links TRBV4-2 to TRBJ1-5, with D unresolved. CDR3 size: 14 residues. In germline, CDR1 is LGHNA, CDR2 YNFKEQ. Trimming stripped 5 bases from V and 6 bases from J, with 14 bases between.